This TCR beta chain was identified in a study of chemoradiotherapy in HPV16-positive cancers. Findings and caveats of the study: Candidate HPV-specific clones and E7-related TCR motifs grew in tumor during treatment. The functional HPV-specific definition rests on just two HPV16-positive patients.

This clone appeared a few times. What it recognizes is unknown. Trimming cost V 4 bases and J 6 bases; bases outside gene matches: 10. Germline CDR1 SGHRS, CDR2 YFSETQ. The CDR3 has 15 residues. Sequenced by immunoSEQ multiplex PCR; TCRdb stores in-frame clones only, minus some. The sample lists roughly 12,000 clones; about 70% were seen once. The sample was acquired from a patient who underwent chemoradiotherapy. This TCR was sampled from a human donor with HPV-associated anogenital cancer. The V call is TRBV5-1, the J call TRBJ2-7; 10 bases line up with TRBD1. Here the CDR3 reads CASSGTGTGVGEQYF. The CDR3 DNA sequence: TGCGCCAGCAGCGGGACCGGGACAGGGGTAGGCGAGCAGTACTTC. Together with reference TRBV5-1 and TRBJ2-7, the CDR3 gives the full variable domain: KAGVTQTPRYLIKTRGQQVTLSCSPISGHRSVSWYQQTPGQGLQFLFEYFSETQRNKGNFPGRFSGRQFSNSRSEMNVSTLELGDSALYLCASSGTGTGVGEQYFGPGTRLTVT.